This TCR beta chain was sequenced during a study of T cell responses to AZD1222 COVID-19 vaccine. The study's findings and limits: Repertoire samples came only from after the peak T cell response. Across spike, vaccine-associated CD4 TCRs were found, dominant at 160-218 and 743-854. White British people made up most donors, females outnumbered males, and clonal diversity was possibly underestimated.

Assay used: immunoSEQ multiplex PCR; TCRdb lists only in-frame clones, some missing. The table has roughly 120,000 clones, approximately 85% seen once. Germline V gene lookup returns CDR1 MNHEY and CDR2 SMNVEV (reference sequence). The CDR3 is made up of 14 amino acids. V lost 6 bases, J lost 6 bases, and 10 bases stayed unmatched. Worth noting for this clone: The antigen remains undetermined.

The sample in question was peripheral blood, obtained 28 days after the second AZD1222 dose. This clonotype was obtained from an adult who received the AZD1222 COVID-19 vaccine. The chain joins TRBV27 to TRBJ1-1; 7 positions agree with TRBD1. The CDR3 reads CASSPDTRGAEAFF. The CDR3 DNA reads TGTGCCAGCAGCCCCGATACCAGGGGGGCTGAAGCTTTCTTT.